The entry below describes one T cell receptor (beta chain). This may be a read error: a much more frequent sequence differs by one nucleotide. Synthesis of TCR beta cDNA was carried out from 500 ng total RNA with a constant-region primer. ARM-PCR was slightly modified, and three nested multiplex PCR rounds with it gave rise to the TCR beta libraries. Primers for the first two PCR rounds were TRBV1-TRBV30 forward primers and a C-beta reverse primer (approximately 9 cycles per round). TCRdb used MiXCR to reprocess the multiplex PCR reads, holding one entry per CDR3 protein. In the table there are fewer than 150,000 distinct CDR3 sequences, 50% to 65% of which are singletons. This record belongs to a study of tumor-infiltrating lymphocytes in primary liver carcinoma. Scientists recovered RNA and DNA together from around 20-30 mg of unsorted bulk tissue. Patients showed chronic HBV infection and an absence of prior treatment.

The CDR3 is 15 amino acids. Germline-derived CDR1 and CDR2 are WSHSY and SAAADI. The sequencing sample was made of liver tumor tissue from sampling region 1. Regarding subset: tumor region T1, superior pole. The TCR was taken from a woman aged 55-69 years with primary liver carcinoma and hepatitis B virus infection. V usage is TRBV10-2 and J usage is TRBJ1-2; D perhaps matches TRBD1 (6 bases). CDR3 residues: CASSTDGQGLGGCTF. Here the CDR3 DNA reads TGCGCCAGCAGTACCGATGGGCAGGGGCTAGGTGGCTGCACCTTC.